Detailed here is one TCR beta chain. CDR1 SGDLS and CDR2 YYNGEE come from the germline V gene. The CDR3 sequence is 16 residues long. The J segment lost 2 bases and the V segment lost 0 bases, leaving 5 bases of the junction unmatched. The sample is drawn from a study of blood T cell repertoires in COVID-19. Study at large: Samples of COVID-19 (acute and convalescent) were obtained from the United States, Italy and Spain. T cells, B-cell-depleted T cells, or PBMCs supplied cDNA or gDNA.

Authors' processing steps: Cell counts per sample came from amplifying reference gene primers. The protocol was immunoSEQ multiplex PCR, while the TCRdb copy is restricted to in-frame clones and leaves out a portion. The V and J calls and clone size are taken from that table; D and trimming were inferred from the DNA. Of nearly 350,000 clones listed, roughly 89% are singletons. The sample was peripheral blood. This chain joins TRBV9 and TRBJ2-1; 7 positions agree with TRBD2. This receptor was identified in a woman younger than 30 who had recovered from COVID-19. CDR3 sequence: CASSVEAGTTYNEQFF. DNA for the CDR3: TGTGCCAGCAGCGTAGAAGCCGGGACTACCTACAATGAGCAGTTCTTC.